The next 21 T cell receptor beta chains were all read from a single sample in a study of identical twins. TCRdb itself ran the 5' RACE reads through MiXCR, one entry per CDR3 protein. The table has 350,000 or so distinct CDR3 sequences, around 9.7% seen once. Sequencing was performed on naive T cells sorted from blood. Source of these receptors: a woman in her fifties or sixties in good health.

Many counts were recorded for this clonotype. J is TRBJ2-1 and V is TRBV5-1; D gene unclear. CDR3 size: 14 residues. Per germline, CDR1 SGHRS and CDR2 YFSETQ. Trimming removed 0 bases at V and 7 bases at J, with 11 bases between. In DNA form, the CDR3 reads TGCGCCAGCAGCTTGGGGTCATCCGGGAATGAGCAGTTCTTC. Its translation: CASSLGSSGNEQFF.

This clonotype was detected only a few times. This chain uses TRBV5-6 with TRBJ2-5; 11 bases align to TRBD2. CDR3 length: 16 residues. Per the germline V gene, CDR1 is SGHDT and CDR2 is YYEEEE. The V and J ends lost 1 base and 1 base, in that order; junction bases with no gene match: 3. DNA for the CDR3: TGTGCCAGCAGCTTGCTTAGCGGGAGGGCCCAAGAGACCCAGTACTTC. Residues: CASSLLSGRAQETQYF.

CDR3 DNA sequence: TGTGCCAGCAGCCAAGATGCGGCATATACGGGCCAAGAGACCCAGTACTTC. Encoded protein: CASSQDAAYTGQETQYF. The chain couples TRBV4-2 to TRBJ2-5; D gene ambiguous. The ends were cut back, 0 bases at V and 1 base at J, with 15 bases in the middle. The V gene's germline CDR1 is LGHNA and CDR2 YNFKEQ. This CDR3 spans 17 amino acids.

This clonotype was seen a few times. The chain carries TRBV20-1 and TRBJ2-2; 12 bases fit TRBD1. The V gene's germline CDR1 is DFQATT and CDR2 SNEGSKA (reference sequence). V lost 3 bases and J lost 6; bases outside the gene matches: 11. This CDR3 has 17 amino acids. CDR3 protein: CSASAARDRGRSGELFF. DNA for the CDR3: TGCAGTGCTAGCGCCGCACGGGACAGGGGGCGATCCGGGGAGCTGTTTTTT.

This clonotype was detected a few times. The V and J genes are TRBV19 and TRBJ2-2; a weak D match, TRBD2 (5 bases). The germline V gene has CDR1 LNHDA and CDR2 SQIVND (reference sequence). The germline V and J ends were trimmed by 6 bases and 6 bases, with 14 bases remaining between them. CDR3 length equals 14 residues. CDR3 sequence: CASSELVSAGELFF. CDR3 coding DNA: TGTGCCAGTAGCGAACTAGTTTCAGCCGGGGAGCTGTTTTTT.

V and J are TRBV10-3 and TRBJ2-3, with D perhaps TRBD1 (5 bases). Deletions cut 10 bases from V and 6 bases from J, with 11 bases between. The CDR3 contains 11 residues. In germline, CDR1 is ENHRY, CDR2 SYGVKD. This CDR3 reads CATQKGDTQYF. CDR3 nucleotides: TGTGCCACCCAAAAGGGGGATACGCAGTATTTT.

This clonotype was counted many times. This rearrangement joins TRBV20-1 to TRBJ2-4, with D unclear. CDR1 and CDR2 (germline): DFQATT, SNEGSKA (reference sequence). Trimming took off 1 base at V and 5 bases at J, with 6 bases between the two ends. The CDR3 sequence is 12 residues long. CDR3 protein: CSARVTQNIQYF. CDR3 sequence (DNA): TGCAGTGCTAGAGTAACGCAAAACATTCAGTACTTC.

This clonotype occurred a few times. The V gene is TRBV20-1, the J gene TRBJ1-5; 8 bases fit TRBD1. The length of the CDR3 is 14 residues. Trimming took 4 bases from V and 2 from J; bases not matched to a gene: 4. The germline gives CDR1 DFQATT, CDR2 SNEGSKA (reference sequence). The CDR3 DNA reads TGCAGTGCTATAGGACAGGGAGGCAATCAGCCCCAGCATTTT. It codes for CSAIGQGGNQPQHF.

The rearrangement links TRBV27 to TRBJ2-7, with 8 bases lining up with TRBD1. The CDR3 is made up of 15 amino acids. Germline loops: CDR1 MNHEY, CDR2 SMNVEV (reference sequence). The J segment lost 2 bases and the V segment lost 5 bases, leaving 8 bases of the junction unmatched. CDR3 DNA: TGTGCCAGCAGTAAAGTTGGGACAGGAGCCTACGAGCAGTACGTC. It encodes CASSKVGTGAYEQYV.

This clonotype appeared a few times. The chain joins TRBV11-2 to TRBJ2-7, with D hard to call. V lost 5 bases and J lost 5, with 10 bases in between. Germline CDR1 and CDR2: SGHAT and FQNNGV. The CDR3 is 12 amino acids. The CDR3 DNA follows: TGTGCCAGCAGCACCCGGAAGCACGAGCAGTACGTC. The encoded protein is CASSTRKHEQYV.

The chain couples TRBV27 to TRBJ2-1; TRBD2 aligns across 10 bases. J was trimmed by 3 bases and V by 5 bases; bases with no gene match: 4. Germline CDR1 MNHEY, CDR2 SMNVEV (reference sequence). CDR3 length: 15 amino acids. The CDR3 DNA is TGTGCCAGCAGTCCTGCTAGCGGGGGCTACAATGAGCAGTTCTTC. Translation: CASSPASGGYNEQFF.

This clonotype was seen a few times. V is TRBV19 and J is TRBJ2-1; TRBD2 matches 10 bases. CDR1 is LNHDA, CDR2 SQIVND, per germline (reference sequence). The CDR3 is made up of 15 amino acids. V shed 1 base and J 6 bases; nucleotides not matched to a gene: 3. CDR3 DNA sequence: TGTGCCAGTAGTATAGGACTAGCGGGCCGCAATGAGCAGTTCTTC. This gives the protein CASSIGLAGRNEQFF.

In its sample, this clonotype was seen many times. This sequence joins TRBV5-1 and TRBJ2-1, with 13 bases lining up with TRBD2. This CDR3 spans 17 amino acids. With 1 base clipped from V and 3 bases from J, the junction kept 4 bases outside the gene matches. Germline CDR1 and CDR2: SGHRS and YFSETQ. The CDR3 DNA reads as TGCGCCAGCAGCTTGAGGGGACTAGCGGGAATCTACAATGAGCAGTTCTTC. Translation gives CASSLRGLAGIYNEQFF.

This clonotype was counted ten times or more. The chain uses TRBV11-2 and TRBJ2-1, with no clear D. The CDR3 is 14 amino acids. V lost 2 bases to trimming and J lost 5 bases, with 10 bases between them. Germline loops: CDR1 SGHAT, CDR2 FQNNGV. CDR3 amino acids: CASSLPASHNEQFF. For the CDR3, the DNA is TGTGCCAGCAGCTTACCCGCTTCGCACAATGAGCAGTTCTTC.

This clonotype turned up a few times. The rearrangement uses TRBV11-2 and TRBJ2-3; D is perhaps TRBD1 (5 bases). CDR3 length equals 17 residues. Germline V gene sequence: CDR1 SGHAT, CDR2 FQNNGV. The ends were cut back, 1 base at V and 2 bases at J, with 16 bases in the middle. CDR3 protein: CASSLGAGKRTTDTQYF. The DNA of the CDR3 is TGTGCCAGCAGCTTAGGGGCAGGGAAAAGGACCACAGATACGCAGTATTTT.

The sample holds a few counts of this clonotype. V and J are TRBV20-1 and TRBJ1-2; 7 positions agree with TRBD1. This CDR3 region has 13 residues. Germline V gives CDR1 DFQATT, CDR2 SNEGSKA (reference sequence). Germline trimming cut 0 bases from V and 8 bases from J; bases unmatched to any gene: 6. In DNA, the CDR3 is TGCAGTGCTAGAGATCTAGGGGGCCGGGGCTACACCTTC. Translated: CSARDLGGRGYTF.

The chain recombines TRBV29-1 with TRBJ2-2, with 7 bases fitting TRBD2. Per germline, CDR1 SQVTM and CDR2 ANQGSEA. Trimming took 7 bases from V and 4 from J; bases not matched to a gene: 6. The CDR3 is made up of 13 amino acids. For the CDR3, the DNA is TGCAGCGGTGGACTAGATGTCACCGGGGAGCTGTTTTTT. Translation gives CSGGLDVTGELFF.

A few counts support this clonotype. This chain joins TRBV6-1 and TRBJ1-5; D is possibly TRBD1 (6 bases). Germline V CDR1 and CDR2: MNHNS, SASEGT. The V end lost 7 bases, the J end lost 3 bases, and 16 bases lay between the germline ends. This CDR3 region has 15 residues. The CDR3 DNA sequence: TGTGCCAGCAAAGAGTCTCTGGGGGCCAATCAGCCCCAGCATTTT. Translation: CASKESLGANQPQHF.

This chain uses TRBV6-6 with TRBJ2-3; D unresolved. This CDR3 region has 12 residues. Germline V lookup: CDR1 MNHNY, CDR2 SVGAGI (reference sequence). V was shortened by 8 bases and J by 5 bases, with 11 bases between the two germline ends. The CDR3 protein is CASGAWLDTQYF. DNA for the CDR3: TGTGCCAGCGGTGCATGGTTAGATACGCAGTATTTT.

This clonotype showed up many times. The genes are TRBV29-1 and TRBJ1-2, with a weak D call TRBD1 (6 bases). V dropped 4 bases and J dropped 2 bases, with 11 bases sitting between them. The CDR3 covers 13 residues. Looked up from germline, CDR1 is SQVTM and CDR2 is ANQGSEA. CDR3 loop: CSVGQGRNYGYTF. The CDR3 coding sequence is TGCAGCGTTGGTCAGGGGAGGAACTATGGCTACACCTTC. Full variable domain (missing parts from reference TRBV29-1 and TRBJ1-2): SAVISQKPSRDICQRGTSLTIQCQVDSQVTMMFWYRQQPGQSLTLIATANQGSEATYESGFVIDKFPISRPNLTFSTLTVSNMSPEDSSIYLCSVGQGRNYGYTFGSGTRLTVV.

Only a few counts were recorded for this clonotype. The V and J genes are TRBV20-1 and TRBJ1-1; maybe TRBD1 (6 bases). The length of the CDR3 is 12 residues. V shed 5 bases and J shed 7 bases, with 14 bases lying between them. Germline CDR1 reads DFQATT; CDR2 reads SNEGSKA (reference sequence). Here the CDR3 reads CSASGQKIEAFF. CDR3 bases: TGCAGTGCTTCAGGACAGAAGATTGAAGCTTTCTTT.